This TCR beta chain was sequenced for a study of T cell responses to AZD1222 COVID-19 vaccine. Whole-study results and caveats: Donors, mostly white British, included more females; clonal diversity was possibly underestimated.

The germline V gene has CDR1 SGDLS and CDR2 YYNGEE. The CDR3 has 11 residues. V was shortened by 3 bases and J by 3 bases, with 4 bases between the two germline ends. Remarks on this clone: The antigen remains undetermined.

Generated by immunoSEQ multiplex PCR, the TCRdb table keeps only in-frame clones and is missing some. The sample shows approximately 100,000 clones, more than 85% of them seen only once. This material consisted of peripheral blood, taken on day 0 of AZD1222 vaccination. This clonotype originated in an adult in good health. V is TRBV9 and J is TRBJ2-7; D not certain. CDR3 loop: CASSAGYEQYF. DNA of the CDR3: TGTGCCAGCAGCGCCGGCTACGAGCAGTACTTC.